This record covers a single TCR beta chain. The sample comes from a study of blood T cells in healthy people across ages. The wider study: T cells yielded about one barcoded beta molecule per two cells through template switching.

The authors ran a second PCR of about 6 to 11 cycles using a sample-barcoded 5' primer and a J-beta primer mix. TCRdb redid the calling of the 5' RACE reads with MiXCR, one entry per CDR3 protein. The sample holds 850,000 to 1,000,000 distinct CDR3 sequences; 45% to 60% are singletons and the top ten take about 20%. The donors, healthy Caucasians from Russia, were aged roughly 6 to 90. V gave up 2 bases and J gave up 4 bases; unmatched junction bases: 10. The CDR3 runs 18 residues. CDR1 and CDR2 from the germline V gene are SGHTA and FQGNSA. What was sequenced was blood. The sequence was obtained from a woman in her sixties in good health. This sequence joins TRBV7-2 and TRBJ2-1; 11 nucleotides agree with TRBD2. As DNA, the CDR3 is TGTGCCAGCAGCTTACGATCCGGGACTAGCGGAGGTTACAATGAGCAGTTCTTC. Amino acid sequence: CASSLRSGTSGGYNEQFF.